This T cell receptor (beta chain) was profiled in a study of regulatory T cells in long-lasting Graves disease. Study context: Disease was considered persistent Graves' disease after over 5 years of antithyroid drugs (with positive TSH receptor antibodies).

V trimming: 8 bases; J trimming: 4 bases; junction bases outside the gene matches: 3. This CDR3 has 13 amino acids. CDR3-region Arm-PCR and iRepertoire HTBI primers produced the TCR beta libraries. Via MiXCR, TCRdb re-called the multiplex PCR reads, giving one row per CDR3 protein. The top ten hold 29% of the sample, which has roughly 300,000 distinct CDR3 sequences, roughly 21% seen once. This clonotype occurred many times. Its specificity is unknown. Study findings and constraints: Accuracy could have been hurt by small sample size.

Time point reported: persistent/refractory GD, antithyroid drugs over 5 years with positive TRAb. There was RNA extracted from PBMCs, and the TCR library was made from it. Patients with Graves' disease were diagnosed by American Thyroid Association guidelines. Xi'an, China, was home to the endocrinology department that provided patients. This sequence joins TRBV12-3 or TRBV12-4 and TRBJ2-4, with TRBD1 identical over 9 bases. The material was peripheral blood mononuclear cells (PBMCs), obtained when the disease was refractory, from a patient treated with antithyroid drugs. The sequence was obtained from a female donor with Graves disease. The DNA for the CDR3 is TGTGCCAGCGCCGGGACAGGGAAAAACATTCAGTACTTC. This gives the protein CASAGTGKNIQYF.